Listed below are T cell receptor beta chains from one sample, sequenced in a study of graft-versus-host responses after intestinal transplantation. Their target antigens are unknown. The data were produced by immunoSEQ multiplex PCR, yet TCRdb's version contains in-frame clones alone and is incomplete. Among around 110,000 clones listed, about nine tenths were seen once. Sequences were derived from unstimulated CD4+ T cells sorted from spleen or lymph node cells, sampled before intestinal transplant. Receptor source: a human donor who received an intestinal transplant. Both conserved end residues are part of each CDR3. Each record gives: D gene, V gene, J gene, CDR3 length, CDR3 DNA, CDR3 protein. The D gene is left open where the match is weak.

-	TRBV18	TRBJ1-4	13	TGTGCCAGCTCCCACCGCGATAATGAAAAACTGTTTTTT	CASSHRDNEKLFF
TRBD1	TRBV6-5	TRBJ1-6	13	TGTGCCAGCAAACGACAGGGGAGCTCTCCCCTCCACTTT	CASKRQGSSPLHF
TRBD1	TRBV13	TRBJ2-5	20	TGTGCCAGCAGCTTATGGACTGGTTCGGGACAGGGGGTGCTCTGGGAGACCCAGTACTTC	CASSLWTGSGQGVLWETQYF
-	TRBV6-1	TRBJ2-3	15	TGTGCCAGCACCCGAAGTAGCGGAGTGGCAGATACGCAGTATTTT	CASTRSSGVADTQYF
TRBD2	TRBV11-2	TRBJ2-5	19	TGTGCCAGCAGCTTAGAAGGTCTAGCGGGGGGCGAACGCCAAGAGACCCAGTACTTC	CASSLEGLAGGERQETQYF
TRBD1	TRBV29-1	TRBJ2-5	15	TGCAGCGTTACGGACAGGGTAGTTGGCCAAGAGACCCAGTACTTC	CSVTDRVVGQETQYF
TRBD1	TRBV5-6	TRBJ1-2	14	TGTGCCAGCAGCTTGAGGGGACAGCCCTATGGCTACACCTTC	CASSLRGQPYGYTF
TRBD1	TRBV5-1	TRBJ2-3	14	TGCGCCAGCAGCTTGACAGGGGACACAGATACGCAGTATTTT	CASSLTGDTDTQYF
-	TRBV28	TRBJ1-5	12	TGTGCCAGCAGTACCTCGGTGCAGCCCCAGCATTTT	CASSTSVQPQHF
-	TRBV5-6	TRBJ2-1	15	TGTGCCAGCAGCCATAAACCGGGACAATACAATGAGCAGTTCTTC	CASSHKPGQYNEQFF
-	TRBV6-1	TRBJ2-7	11	TGTGCCAGCAGTTTGCAGGGAAAGCAGTACTTC	CASSLQGKQYF
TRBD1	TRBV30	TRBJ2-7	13	TGTGCCTGGGCGGGACAGGGGATGTACGAGCAGTACTTC	CAWAGQGMYEQYF
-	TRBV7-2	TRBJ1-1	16	TGTGCCAGCAGCCCGGGTCCGTGGGTGATGAACACTGAAGCTTTCTTT	CASSPGPWVMNTEAFF